This T cell receptor beta chain came from a study of T cell responses to AZD1222 COVID-19 vaccine. Both about-4-week and about-12-week second-dose recipients were combined. About this clone: Its antigen remains unknown.

Germline V gene lookup returns CDR1 KGHDR and CDR2 SFDVKD. This CDR3 has 16 residues. The V gene lost 9 bases and the J gene lost 0 bases, with 17 bases spanning the gap. Sequenced by immunoSEQ multiplex PCR; TCRdb stores in-frame clones only, minus some. This table has about 78,000 clones, roughly 90% appearing once. General study findings and limits: The number of AZD1222 recipients seropositive at baseline was only 6 or 7. In a largely white British group with more females than males, clonal diversity was possibly underestimated.

This material consisted of peripheral blood, taken 28 days after the second AZD1222 dose. This clonotype originated in an adult who received the AZD1222 COVID-19 vaccine. This chain links TRBV24-1 with TRBJ2-1; D tentatively reads TRBD1 or TRBD2 (5 bases each). The DNA for the CDR3 is TGTGCCACCGGCGTCGGGACGGGGAGCTCCTACAATGAGCAGTTCTTC. It encodes CATGVGTGSSYNEQFF.